The clone carrying this T cell receptor (beta chain) was detected only a few times. The data stem from a study of blood T cells in healthy people across ages. A second about 7 to 12 cycle PCR used barcoded and J-beta primers. Every sample produced at least 2.5 million CDR3-containing paired-end reads. MiXCR, run by TCRdb on the 5' RACE reads, gives a single entry per CDR3 protein. The sample includes hundreds of thousands of distinct CDR3 sequences, 21% seen only once; the top ten take approximately 3.6%. What was sequenced was blood. The clonotype comes from a man aged 65 to 79 in good health.

CDR3 sequence reads: CSARRAGLYEQYF. DNA of the CDR3: TGCAGTGCTAGGCGGGCGGGCCTCTACGAGCAGTACTTC. V gene TRBV20-1 combines with J gene TRBJ2-7; TRBD2 is a possible D gene (5 bases). The CDR3 covers 13 residues. From germline, CDR1 is DFQATT and CDR2 SNEGSKA (reference sequence). The V and J ends lost 3 bases and 3 bases respectively, with 12 bases between them.